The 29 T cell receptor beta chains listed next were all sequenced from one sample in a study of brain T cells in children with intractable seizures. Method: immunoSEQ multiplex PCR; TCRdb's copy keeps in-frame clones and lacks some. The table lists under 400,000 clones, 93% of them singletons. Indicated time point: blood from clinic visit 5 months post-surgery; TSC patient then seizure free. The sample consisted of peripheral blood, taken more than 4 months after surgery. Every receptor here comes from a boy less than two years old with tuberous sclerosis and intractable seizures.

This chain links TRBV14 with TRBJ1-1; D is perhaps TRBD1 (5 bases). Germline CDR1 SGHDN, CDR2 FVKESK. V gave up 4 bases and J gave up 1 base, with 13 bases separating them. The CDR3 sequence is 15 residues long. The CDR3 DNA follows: TGTGCCAGCAGCCGGGAGGCAGGGAAGAACACTGAAGCTTTCTTT. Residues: CASSREAGKNTEAFF.

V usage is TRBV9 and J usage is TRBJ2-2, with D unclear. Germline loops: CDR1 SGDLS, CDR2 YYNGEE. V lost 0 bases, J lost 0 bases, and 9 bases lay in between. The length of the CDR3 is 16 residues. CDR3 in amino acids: CASSVGRNTNTGELFF. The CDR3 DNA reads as TGTGCCAGCAGCGTAGGACGGAACACGAACACCGGGGAGCTGTTTTTT.

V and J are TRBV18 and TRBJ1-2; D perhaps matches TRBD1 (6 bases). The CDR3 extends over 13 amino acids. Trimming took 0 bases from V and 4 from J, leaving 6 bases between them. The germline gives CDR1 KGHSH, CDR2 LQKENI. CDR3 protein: CASSPPGGYGYTF. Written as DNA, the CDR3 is TGTGCCAGCTCACCACCAGGGGGCTATGGCTACACCTTC.

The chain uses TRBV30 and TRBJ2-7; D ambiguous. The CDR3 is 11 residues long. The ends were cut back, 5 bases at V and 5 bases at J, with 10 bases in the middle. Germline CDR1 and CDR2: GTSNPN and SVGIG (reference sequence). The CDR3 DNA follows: TGTGCCTGGGGACGGTGGAACGAGCAGTACTTC. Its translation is CAWGRWNEQYF.

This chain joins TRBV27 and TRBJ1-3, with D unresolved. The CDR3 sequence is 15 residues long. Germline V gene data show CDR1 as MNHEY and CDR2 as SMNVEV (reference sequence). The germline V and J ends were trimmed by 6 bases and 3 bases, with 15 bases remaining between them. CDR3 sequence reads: CASRPSGSYGNTIYF. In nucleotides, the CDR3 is TGTGCCAGCAGACCCTCCGGTTCGTATGGAAACACCATATATTTT.

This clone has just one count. CDR3 sequence reads: CASSSRGPYTEAFF. As DNA, the CDR3 is TGCGCCAGCAGCTCCAGGGGGCCGTACACTGAAGCTTTCTTT. The V and J genes are TRBV5-1 and TRBJ1-1, with TRBD1 matching 8 bases. Per germline, CDR1 SGHRS and CDR2 YFSETQ. V was clipped by 3 bases and J by 3 bases; unmatched bases: 4. The CDR3 has 14 amino acids.

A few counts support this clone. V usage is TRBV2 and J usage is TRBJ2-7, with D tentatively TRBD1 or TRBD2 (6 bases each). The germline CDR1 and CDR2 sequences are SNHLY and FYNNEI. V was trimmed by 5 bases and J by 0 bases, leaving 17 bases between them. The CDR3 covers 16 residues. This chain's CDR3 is CASSTLPGGLSYEQYF. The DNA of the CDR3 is TGTGCCAGCAGTACTCTCCCCGGGGGCCTCTCCTACGAGCAGTACTTC.

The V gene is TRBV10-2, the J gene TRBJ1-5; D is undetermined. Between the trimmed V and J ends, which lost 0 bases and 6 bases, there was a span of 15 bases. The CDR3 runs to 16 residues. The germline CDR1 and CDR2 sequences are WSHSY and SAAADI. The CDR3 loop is CASSESRLSSGQPQHF. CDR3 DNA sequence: TGCGCCAGCAGTGAGTCGAGGCTGTCAAGTGGTCAGCCCCAGCATTTT.

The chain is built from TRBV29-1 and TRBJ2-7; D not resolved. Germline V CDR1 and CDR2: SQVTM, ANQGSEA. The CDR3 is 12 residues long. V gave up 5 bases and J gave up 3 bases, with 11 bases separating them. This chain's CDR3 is CSVSGERYEQYF. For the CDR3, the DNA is TGCAGCGTTAGTGGCGAACGCTACGAGCAGTACTTC.

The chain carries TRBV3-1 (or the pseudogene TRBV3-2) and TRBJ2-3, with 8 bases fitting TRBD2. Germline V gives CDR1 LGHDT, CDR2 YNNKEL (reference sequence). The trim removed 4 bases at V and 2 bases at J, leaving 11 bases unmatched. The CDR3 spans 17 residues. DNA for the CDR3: TGTGCCAGCAGCCTTGGAGCCACTAGCGGTGACACAGATACGCAGTATTTT. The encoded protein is CASSLGATSGDTDTQYF.

CDR3 loop: CASSQDSGEWETQYF. CDR3 DNA sequence: TGCGCCAGCAGCCAAGACTCGGGTGAATGGGAGACCCAGTACTTC. V and J are TRBV4-1 and TRBJ2-5; the D is unclear. The germline CDR1 and CDR2 sequences are MGHRA and YSYEKL. V lost 0 bases, J lost 5 bases, and 13 bases lay in between. The CDR3 has 15 residues.

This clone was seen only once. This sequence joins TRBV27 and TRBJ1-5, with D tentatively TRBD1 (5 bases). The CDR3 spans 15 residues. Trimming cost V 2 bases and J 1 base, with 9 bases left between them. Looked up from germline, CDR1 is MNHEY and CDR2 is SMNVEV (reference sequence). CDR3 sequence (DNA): TGTGCCAGCAGTTTACAGGGTAAGAGCAATCAGCCCCAGCATTTT. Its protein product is CASSLQGKSNQPQHF.

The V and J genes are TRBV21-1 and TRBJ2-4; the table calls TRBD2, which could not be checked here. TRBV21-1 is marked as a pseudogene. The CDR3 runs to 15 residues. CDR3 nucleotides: TGTGCCAGCAACAAAAGGGAGGGATCTGTGTACATTCAGTACTTC. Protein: CASNKREGSVYIQYF.

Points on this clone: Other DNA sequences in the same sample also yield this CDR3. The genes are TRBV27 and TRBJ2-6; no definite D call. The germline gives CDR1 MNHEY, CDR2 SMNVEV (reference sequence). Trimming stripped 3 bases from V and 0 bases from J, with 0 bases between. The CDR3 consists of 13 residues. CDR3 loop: CASSFSGANVLTF. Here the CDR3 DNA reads TGTGCCAGCAGTTTCTCTGGGGCCAACGTCCTGACTTTC.

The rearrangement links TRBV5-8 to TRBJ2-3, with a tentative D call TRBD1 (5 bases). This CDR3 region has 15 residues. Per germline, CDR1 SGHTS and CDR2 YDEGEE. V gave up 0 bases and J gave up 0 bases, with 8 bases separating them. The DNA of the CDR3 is TGTGCCAGCAGCTTGGCCAGGGTAAGCACAGATACGCAGTATTTT. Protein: CASSLARVSTDTQYF.

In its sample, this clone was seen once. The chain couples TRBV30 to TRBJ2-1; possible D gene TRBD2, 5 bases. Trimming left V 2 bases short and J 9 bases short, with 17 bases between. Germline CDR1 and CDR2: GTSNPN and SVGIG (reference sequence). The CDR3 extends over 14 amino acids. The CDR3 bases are TGTGCCTGGAGTACGGCTGGTAAAGGAGGTGAGCAGTTCTTC. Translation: CAWSTAGKGGEQFF.

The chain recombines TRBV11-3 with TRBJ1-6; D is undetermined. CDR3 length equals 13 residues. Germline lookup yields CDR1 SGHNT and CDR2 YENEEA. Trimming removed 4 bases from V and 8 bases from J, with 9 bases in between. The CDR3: CASSSYTDSPLHF. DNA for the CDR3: TGTGCCAGCAGCTCCTACACGGATTCACCCCTCCACTTT. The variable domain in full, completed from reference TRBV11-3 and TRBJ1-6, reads EAGVVQSPRYKIIEKKQPVAFWCNPISGHNTLYWYLQNLGQGPELLIRYENEEAVDDSQLPKDRFSAERLKGVDSTLKIQPAELGDSAVYLCASSSYTDSPLHFGNGTRLTVT.

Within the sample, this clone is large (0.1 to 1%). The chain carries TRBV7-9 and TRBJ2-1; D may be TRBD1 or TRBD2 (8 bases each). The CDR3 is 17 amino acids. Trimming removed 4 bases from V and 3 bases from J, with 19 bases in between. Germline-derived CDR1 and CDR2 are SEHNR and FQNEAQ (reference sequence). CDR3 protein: CASSSGQAGTSYNEQFF. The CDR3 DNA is TGTGCCAGCAGCTCGGGACAGGCCGGGACTAGCTACAATGAGCAGTTCTTC. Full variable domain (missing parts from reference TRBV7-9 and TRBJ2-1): DTGVSQNPRHKITKRGQNVTFRCDPISEHNRLYWYRQTLGQGPEFLTYFQNEAQLEKSRLLSDRFSAERPKGSFSTLEIQRTEQGDSAMYLCASSSGQAGTSYNEQFFGPGTRLTVL.

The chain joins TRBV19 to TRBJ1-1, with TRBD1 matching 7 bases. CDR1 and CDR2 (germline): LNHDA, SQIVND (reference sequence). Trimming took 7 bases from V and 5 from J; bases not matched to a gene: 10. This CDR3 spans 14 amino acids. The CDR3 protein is CASKDAGGGTEAFF. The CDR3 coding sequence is TGTGCCAGTAAGGATGCAGGGGGAGGGACTGAAGCTTTCTTT.

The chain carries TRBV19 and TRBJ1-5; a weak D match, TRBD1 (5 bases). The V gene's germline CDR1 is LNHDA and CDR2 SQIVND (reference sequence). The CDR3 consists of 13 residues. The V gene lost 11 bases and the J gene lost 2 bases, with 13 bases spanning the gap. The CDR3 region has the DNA TGTGCCCCCACGGGCAGGGGCAATCAGCCCCAGCATTTT. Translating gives CAPTGRGNQPQHF.

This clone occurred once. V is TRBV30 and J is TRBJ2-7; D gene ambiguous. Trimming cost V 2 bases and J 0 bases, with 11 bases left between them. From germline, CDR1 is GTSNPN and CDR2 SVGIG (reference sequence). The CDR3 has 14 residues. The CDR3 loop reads CAWSTPDGSYEQYF. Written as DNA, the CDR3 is TGTGCCTGGAGTACACCGGACGGCTCCTACGAGCAGTACTTC.

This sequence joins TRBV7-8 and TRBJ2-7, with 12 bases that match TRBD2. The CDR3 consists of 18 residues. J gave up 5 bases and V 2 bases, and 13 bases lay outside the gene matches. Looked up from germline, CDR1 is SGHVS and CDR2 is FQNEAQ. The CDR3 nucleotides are TGTGCCAGCAGCTTAAGGGGGGAGGCTAGCGGGAGGGTCAACGAGCAGTACTTC. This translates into CASSLRGEASGRVNEQYF.

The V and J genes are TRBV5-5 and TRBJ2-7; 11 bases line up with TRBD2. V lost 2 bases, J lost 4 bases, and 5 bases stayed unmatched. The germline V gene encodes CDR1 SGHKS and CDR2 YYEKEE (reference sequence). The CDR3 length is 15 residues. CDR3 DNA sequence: TGTGCCAGCAGCTTCTCCGGGACTAGCGGATACGAGCAGTACTTC. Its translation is CASSFSGTSGYEQYF. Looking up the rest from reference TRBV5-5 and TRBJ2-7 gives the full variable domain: DAGVTQSPTHLIKTRGQQVTLRCSPISGHKSVSWYQQVLGQGPQFIFQYYEKEERGRGNFPDRFSARQFPNYSSELNVNALLLGDSALYLCASSFSGTSGYEQYFGPGTRLTVT.

The CDR3 DNA sequence: TGTGCCAGCAGCTTACGGTCCTACGCAGGGGCGAAGGGCTACACCTTC. Residues: CASSLRSYAGAKGYTF. This sequence joins TRBV7-6 and TRBJ1-2; TRBD1 is a possible D gene (6 bases). The CDR3 is 16 residues long. CDR1 and CDR2 (germline): SGHVS, FNYEAQ. V was trimmed by 2 bases and J by 8 bases, leaving 21 bases between them.

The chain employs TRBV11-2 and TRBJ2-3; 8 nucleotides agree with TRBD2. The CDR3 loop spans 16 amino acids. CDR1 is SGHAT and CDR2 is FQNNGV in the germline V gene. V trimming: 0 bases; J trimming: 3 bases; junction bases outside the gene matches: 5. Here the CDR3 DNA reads TGTGCCAGCAGCTTAGATCGGGGACTAGAAACAGATACGCAGTATTTT. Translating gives CASSLDRGLETDTQYF.

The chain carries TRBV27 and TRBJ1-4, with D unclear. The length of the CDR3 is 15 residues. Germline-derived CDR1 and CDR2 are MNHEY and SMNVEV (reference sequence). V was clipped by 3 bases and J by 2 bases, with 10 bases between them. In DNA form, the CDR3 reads TGTGCCAGCAGTTTGTCTCTGTCGACTAATGAAAAACTGTTTTTT. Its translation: CASSLSLSTNEKLFF.

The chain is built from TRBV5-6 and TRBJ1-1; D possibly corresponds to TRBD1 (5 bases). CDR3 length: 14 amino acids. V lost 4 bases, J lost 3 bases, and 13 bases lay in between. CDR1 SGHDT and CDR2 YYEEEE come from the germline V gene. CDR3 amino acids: CASSLGGIDTEAFF. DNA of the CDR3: TGTGCCAGCAGCCTGGGGGGGATCGACACTGAAGCTTTCTTT.

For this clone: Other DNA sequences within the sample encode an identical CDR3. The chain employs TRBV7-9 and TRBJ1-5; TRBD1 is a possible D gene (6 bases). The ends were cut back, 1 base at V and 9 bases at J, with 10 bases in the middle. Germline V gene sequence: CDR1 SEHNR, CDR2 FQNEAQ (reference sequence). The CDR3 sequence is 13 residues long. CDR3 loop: CASSLGGGRPQHF. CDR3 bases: TGTGCCAGCAGCTTAGGGGGGGGGCGGCCCCAGCATTTT. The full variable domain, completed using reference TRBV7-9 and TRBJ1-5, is DTGVSQNPRHKITKRGQNVTFRCDPISEHNRLYWYRQTLGQGPEFLTYFQNEAQLEKSRLLSDRFSAERPKGSFSTLEIQRTEQGDSAMYLCASSLGGGRPQHFGDGTRLSIL.

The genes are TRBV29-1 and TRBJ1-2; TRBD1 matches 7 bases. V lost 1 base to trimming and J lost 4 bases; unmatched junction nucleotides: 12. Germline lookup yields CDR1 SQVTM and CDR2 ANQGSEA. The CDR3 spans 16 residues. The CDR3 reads CSVEVEGDSGGYGYTF. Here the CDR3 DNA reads TGCAGCGTTGAAGTGGAAGGGGATTCAGGGGGCTATGGCTACACCTTC.